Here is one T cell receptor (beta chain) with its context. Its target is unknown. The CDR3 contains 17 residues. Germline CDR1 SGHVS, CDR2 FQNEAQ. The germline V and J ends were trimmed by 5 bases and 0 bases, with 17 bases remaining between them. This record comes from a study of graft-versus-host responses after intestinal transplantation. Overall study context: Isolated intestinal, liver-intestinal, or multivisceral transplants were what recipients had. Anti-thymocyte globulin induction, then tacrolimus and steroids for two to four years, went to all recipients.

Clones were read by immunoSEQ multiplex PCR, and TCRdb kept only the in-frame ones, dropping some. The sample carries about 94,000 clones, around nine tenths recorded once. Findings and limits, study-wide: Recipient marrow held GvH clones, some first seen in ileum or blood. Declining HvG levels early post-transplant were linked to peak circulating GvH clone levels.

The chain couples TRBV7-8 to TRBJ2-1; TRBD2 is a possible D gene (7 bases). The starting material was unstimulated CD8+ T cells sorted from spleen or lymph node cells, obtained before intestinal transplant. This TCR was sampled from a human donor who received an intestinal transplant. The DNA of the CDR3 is TGTGCCAGCAGCCCGGCCGGGGGGCGGAGCTCCTACAATGAGCAGTTCTTC. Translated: CASSPAGGRSSYNEQFF.